What follows are 15 T cell receptor beta chains derived from one specimen sequenced in a study of T cells after yellow fever vaccination. TCRdb used MiXCR to reprocess the 5' RACE reads, holding one entry per CDR3 protein. The sample shows approximately 150,000 distinct CDR3 sequences, 7% to 9% of them seen only once. Material: CD4+ T cells sorted from PBMCs, obtained 5 days after the yellow fever booster vaccination. Receptors were obtained from a young man who received the YFV17D yellow fever vaccine.

The table lists this clonotype with many counts. J is TRBJ2-7 and V is TRBV7-2; 7 nucleotides align to TRBD1. CDR1 SGHTA and CDR2 FQGNSA come from the germline V gene. V was clipped by 3 bases and J by 7 bases; unmatched bases: 15. The length of the CDR3 is 16 residues. In DNA form, the CDR3 reads TGTGCCAGCAGCTTGGACAGGTTGGGGTTTGCCGGGGAGCAGTACTTC. It translates to CASSLDRLGFAGEQYF.

The table lists this clonotype with many counts. The chain couples TRBV11-3 to TRBJ2-5; 8 bases line up with TRBD1. Germline CDR1 and CDR2: SGHNT and YENEEA. CDR3 size: 15 residues. V gave up 0 bases and J gave up 5 bases; unmatched junction bases: 5. CDR3 nucleotides: TGTGCCAGCAGCTTAGAGTCGACAGGGGTGGAGACCCAGTACTTC. Protein product: CASSLESTGVETQYF. Supplemented by reference TRBV11-3 and TRBJ2-5, the full variable domain reads EAGVVQSPRYKIIEKKQPVAFWCNPISGHNTLYWYLQNLGQGPELLIRYENEEAVDDSQLPKDRFSAERLKGVDSTLKIQPAELGDSAVYLCASSLESTGVETQYFGPGTRLLVL.

At least ten counts were recorded for this clonotype. The V and J genes are TRBV4-3 and TRBJ2-7; D is unclear. CDR1 is LGHNA, CDR2 YSLEER, per germline. The CDR3 is 14 residues long. Trimming removed 3 bases from V and 0 bases from J, with 9 bases in between. The CDR3 region is CASSQDGYSYEQYF. In DNA, the CDR3 is TGCGCCAGCAGCCAGGACGGATACTCCTACGAGCAGTACTTC.

This clonotype was detected many times. The genes are TRBV7-2 and TRBJ2-1; TRBD1 matches at 7 bases. With V trimmed by 5 bases and J by 8 bases, 15 bases remained unmatched. The CDR3 is 16 residues long. Germline values: CDR1 SGHTA, CDR2 FQGNSA. The chain's CDR3 is CASSRAGRQGRDEQFF. The CDR3 DNA reads TGTGCCAGCAGCCGCGCCGGAAGACAGGGAAGGGATGAGCAGTTCTTC.

This clonotype has more than one count but fewer than ten. The chain's CDR3 is CASSRSGPRTEAFF. In DNA form, the CDR3 reads TGTGCCAGCAGCCGTTCGGGACCACGGACTGAAGCTTTCTTT. The V call is TRBV2, the J call TRBJ1-1; D is possibly TRBD1 (5 bases). Germline V gene data show CDR1 as SNHLY and CDR2 as FYNNEI. The CDR3 totals 14 residues. Trimming cost V 6 bases and J 5 bases, with 16 bases left between them.

The table lists this clonotype with many counts. The CDR3 DNA reads as TGCAGTGCTAGTCCGGGACACATGAACACTGAAGCTTTCTTT. The encoded protein is CSASPGHMNTEAFF. The chain has TRBV20-1 and TRBJ1-1, with D perhaps matching TRBD1 (6 bases). The CDR3 is 14 amino acids. Trimming left V 3 bases short and J 0 bases short, with 11 bases between. CDR1 and CDR2 (germline): DFQATT, SNEGSKA (reference sequence).

This clonotype was counted many times. The chain joins TRBV27 to TRBJ2-7; either TRBD1 or TRBD2 may fit D (5 bases each). Germline CDR1 MNHEY, CDR2 SMNVEV (reference sequence). V was pared by 10 bases and J by 3 bases, with 13 bases between. This CDR3 comprises 12 residues. The CDR3 sequence: CATRDGYYEQYF. For the CDR3, the DNA is TGTGCCACCCGGGACGGTTACTACGAGCAGTACTTC.

This clonotype was found many times. The gene calls are TRBV4-2 and TRBJ2-5; D unclear. V lost 0 bases and J lost 6, with 17 bases in between. This CDR3 is 16 amino acids long. CDR1 and CDR2 from the germline V gene are LGHNA and YNFKEQ. In DNA form, the CDR3 reads TGTGCCAGCAGCCAAGATCTCTGGGGTGTTGGCAAGACCCAGTACTTC. Translation: CASSQDLWGVGKTQYF.

This clonotype was counted only a few times. The CDR3 spells CASSKTGTSYTDTQYF. CDR3 nucleotides: TGCGCCAGCAGCAAAACCGGGACTAGCTATACAGATACGCAGTATTTT. The gene calls are TRBV5-1 and TRBJ2-3; 9 nucleotides line up with TRBD2. With V trimmed by 4 bases and J by 3 bases, 9 bases remained unmatched. From germline, CDR1 is SGHRS and CDR2 YFSETQ. CDR3 length equals 16 residues.

Many counts were recorded for this clonotype. The chain joins TRBV20-1 to TRBJ1-5; D unclear. This CDR3 has 15 amino acids. From germline, CDR1 is DFQATT and CDR2 SNEGSKA (reference sequence). V was cut by 3 bases and J by 0 bases, with 12 bases left in between. This CDR3 is CSASVGSDSNQPQHF. CDR3 nucleotide sequence: TGCAGTGCTAGCGTCGGTTCGGATAGCAATCAGCCCCAGCATTTT.

This clonotype was counted many times. The chain couples TRBV20-1 to TRBJ2-4; 7 bases match TRBD2. Germline V gene data show CDR1 as DFQATT and CDR2 as SNEGSKA (reference sequence). Trimming removed 5 bases from V and 2 bases from J; junction bases left unmatched: 9. The CDR3 sequence is 15 residues long. The CDR3 here is CSAEIGSGTKNIQYF. DNA for the CDR3: TGCAGTGCTGAGATCGGAAGCGGGACCAAAAACATTCAGTACTTC.

Points on this clonotype: Its ends do not fully match the called genes, so a read error is possible. The genes are TRBV3-1 and TRBJ2-1; D is unresolved. In germline, CDR1 is LGHDT, CDR2 YNNKEL (reference sequence). The CDR3 has 17 amino acids. CDR3 residues: CASCQDAILGPYNEQFF. Written as DNA, the CDR3 is TGTGCCAGCTGCCAAGATGCTATCCTTGGTCCGTACAATGAGCAGTTCTTC.

This clonotype was counted many times. The V call is TRBV5-5, the J call TRBJ2-5, with TRBD1 identical over 9 bases. CDR3 size: 15 residues. Per the germline V gene, CDR1 is SGHKS and CDR2 is YYEKEE (reference sequence). Trimming took 4 bases from V and 1 from J; bases not matched to a gene: 5. CDR3 nucleotides: TGTGCCAGCAGCCGTGGGACAGGGATCCAAGAGACCCAGTACTTC. It codes for CASSRGTGIQETQYF.

This clonotype was detected many times. CDR3 sequence: CSARDWGTGVAGELFF. The CDR3 bases are TGCAGTGCTAGAGATTGGGGGACAGGGGTGGCCGGGGAGCTGTTTTTT. The V and J genes are TRBV20-1 and TRBJ2-2; TRBD1 matches 10 bases. V shed 0 bases, J shed 6 bases, and the junction held 7 bases outside the gene matches. This CDR3 contains 16 residues. Germline assignment: CDR1 DFQATT and CDR2 SNEGSKA (reference sequence).

This clonotype was seen ten or more times. The chain has TRBV20-1 and TRBJ2-7, with 12 bases that match TRBD2. The CDR3 consists of 14 residues. Germline CDR1 is DFQATT and CDR2 is SNEGSKA (reference sequence). V lost 6 bases to trimming and J lost 6 bases; unmatched junction nucleotides: 9. This CDR3 reads CSANPTSGSGEQYF. CDR3 nucleotides: TGCAGTGCCAACCCGACTAGCGGGAGTGGCGAGCAGTACTTC.